Following are 30 T cell receptor beta chains from one sample sequenced in a study of blood T cell repertoires in COVID-19 (dated by TCRdb to 2020 to 2021). Library preparation used the immunoSEQ multiplex PCR assay. This is the immuneACCESS table as TCRdb keeps it, with only in-frame sequences that have V and J called. A part of the clones is gone; compared with another copy, unresolved V genes explain less than half, and the rest is unexplained. Counted in this sample were 400,000 to 500,000 clones; 88% of them appeared once. Clones ranked in the top ten supply about 1.7% of the sample. Input material: PBMCs or T cells enriched from blood (not recorded which). These receptors were obtained from a middle-aged woman who had recovered from COVID-19.

This chain connects TRBV27 to TRBJ2-3, with 8 bases lining up with TRBD2. This CDR3 comprises 15 residues. Germline V gene lookup returns CDR1 MNHEY and CDR2 SMNVEV (reference sequence). V dropped 8 bases and J dropped 0; count of bases not matched to a gene: 7. This CDR3 is CASYRAGESTDTQYF. The CDR3 region has the DNA TGTGCCAGCTATCGAGCGGGAGAGAGCACAGATACGCAGTATTTT.

The chain carries TRBV2 and TRBJ1-4, with 8 nucleotides matching TRBD1. CDR1 and CDR2 (germline): SNHLY, FYNNEI. This CDR3 has 15 amino acids. With 8 bases clipped from V and 4 bases from J, the junction kept 9 bases outside the gene matches. The CDR3 region has the DNA TGTGCCAGCTCGACACCAGGGGGCTTTAATGAAAAACTGTTTTTT. Translation gives CASSTPGGFNEKLFF. Variable domain in full (rest from reference TRBV2 and TRBJ1-4): EPEVTQTPSHQVTQMGQEVILRCVPISNHLYFYWYRQILGQKVEFLVSFYNNEISEKSEIFDDQFSVERPDGSNFTLKIRSTKLEDSAMYFCASSTPGGFNEKLFFGSGTQLSVL.

Here the CDR3 DNA reads TGTGCCAGCAGCTTGACAGGTGGAACTGAAGCTTTCTTT. Translation gives CASSLTGGTEAFF. The rearrangement joins TRBV7-2 to TRBJ1-1, with a tentative D call TRBD1 (6 bases). The CDR3 is made up of 13 amino acids. CDR1 is SGHTA, CDR2 FQGNSA, per germline. V gave up 3 bases and J gave up 5 bases, with 10 bases separating them.

This clone was counted once. CDR3 sequence reads: CASSYLGGTSYNEQFF. CDR3 nucleotides: TGTGCCAGCAGCTACCTCGGCGGAACGTCCTACAATGAGCAGTTCTTC. The genes are TRBV5-5 and TRBJ2-1; D gene unclear. Trimming took off 3 bases at V and 1 base at J, with 14 bases between the two ends. Germline V gene sequence: CDR1 SGHKS, CDR2 YYEKEE (reference sequence). The CDR3 spans 16 residues.

This chain links TRBV5-1 with TRBJ2-1; 8 bases line up with TRBD2. Looked up from germline, CDR1 is SGHRS and CDR2 is YFSETQ. The CDR3 is 14 residues long. V was pared by 4 bases and J by 8 bases, with 8 bases of the junction left unmatched. This CDR3 reads CASSQAGVRDEQFF. The CDR3 coding sequence is TGCGCCAGCAGCCAAGCGGGAGTTCGCGATGAGCAGTTCTTC.

In its sample, this clone was seen once. This chain uses TRBV4-1 with TRBJ1-5, with TRBD1 matching 7 bases. The CDR3 is made up of 16 amino acids. The ends lost 1 base at V and 6 bases at J; junction bases unmatched: 9. In germline, CDR1 is MGHRA, CDR2 YSYEKL. DNA of the CDR3: TGCGCCAGCAGCCAAGGACAGACAGGGATGGGTCAGCCCCAGCATTTT. Encoded protein: CASSQGQTGMGQPQHF.

CDR3 coding DNA: TGTGCCAGCAGCTTCGGGACAGGGATCAATCAGCCCCAGCATTTT. It yields the protein CASSFGTGINQPQHF. The chain combines TRBV7-2 with TRBJ1-5; TRBD1 agrees at 9 bases. Germline V gives CDR1 SGHTA, CDR2 FQGNSA. The CDR3 covers 15 residues. The V and J ends lost 3 bases and 3 bases, in that order; junction bases with no gene match: 3.

This clone was detected once. The chain combines TRBV5-1 with TRBJ2-5, with 12 bases aligning to TRBD2. The CDR3 is made up of 15 amino acids. Germline lookup yields CDR1 SGHRS and CDR2 YFSETQ. The junction had 2 bases not matched to a gene; V was cut back by 1 base and J by 4 bases. CDR3 sequence: CASSLLGLAGETQYF. The CDR3 DNA reads as TGCGCCAGCAGCTTGCTGGGACTAGCGGGAGAGACCCAGTACTTC.

The sample holds many counts of this clone. V and J are TRBV19 and TRBJ1-2, with 7 nucleotides matching TRBD1. V lost 5 bases, J lost 8 bases, and 11 bases stayed unmatched. The CDR3 totals 14 residues. Germline CDR1 and CDR2: LNHDA and SQIVND (reference sequence). The CDR3 DNA reads TGTGCCAGTAGTTCCTTCGAAGGGGGCGGCGGCTACACCTTC. This sequence encodes CASSSFEGGGGYTF.

The DNA of the CDR3 is TGTGCCAGCAGCCCGATTGGGGGGATGAATTACGAGCAGTACTTC. Translated, it gives CASSPIGGMNYEQYF. The J gene is TRBJ2-7, the V gene TRBV5-6, with a possible D match to TRBD2 (6 bases). The germline V and J ends were trimmed by 4 bases and 4 bases, with 18 bases remaining between them. The CDR3 is made up of 15 amino acids. CDR1 and CDR2 (germline): SGHDT, YYEEEE.

This chain joins TRBV19 and TRBJ1-5; D is undetermined. Per the germline V gene, CDR1 is LNHDA and CDR2 is SQIVND (reference sequence). V dropped 1 base and J dropped 5 bases, with 15 bases sitting between them. The CDR3 length is 16 residues. The CDR3 nucleotides read TGTGCCAGTAGTATAGTCCCATCTATTCGAGATCAGCCCCAGCATTTT. It is translated as CASSIVPSIRDQPQHF.

This clone was counted a single time. The chain is built from TRBV19 and TRBJ1-1; 8 bases align to TRBD1. V was clipped by 6 bases and J by 4 bases; unmatched bases: 4. In germline, CDR1 is LNHDA, CDR2 SQIVND (reference sequence). This CDR3 contains 13 residues. This chain's CDR3 is CASRYGQGTEAFF. CDR3 bases: TGTGCCAGTAGATACGGACAGGGCACTGAAGCTTTCTTT.

The genes are TRBV5-4 and TRBJ1-4, with D possibly matching TRBD1 (6 bases). Trimming shortened V by 0 bases and J by 2 bases, and 8 bases separated the two germline ends. Germline CDR1 is SGHNT and CDR2 is YYREEE (reference sequence). The CDR3 extends over 15 amino acids. As DNA, the CDR3 is TGTGCCAGCAGCTTGGCTGGGGGCACTAATGAAAAACTGTTTTTT. It specifies CASSLAGGTNEKLFF. The variable domain in full, with the rest retrieved from reference TRBV5-4 and TRBJ1-4, is ETGVTQSPTHLIKTRGQQVTLRCSSQSGHNTVSWYQQALGQGPQFIFQYYREEENGRGNFPPRFSGLQFPNYSSELNVNALELDDSALYLCASSLAGGTNEKLFFGSGTQLSVL.

This chain joins TRBV5-6 and TRBJ1-6; D ambiguous. CDR3 length: 15 amino acids. The V end was cut by 2 bases, the J end by 5 bases, with 11 bases between. CDR1 SGHDT and CDR2 YYEEEE come from the germline V gene. CDR3 loop: CASSFGRENNSPLHF. As DNA, the CDR3 is TGTGCCAGCAGCTTTGGTAGAGAAAATAATTCACCCCTCCACTTT. The complete variable domain, with remaining parts taken from reference TRBV5-6 and TRBJ1-6, reads DAGVTQSPTHLIKTRGQQVTLRCSPKSGHDTVSWYQQALGQGPQFIFQYYEEEERQRGNFPDRFSGHQFPNYSSELNVNALLLGDSALYLCASSFGRENNSPLHFGNGTRLTVT.

The rearrangement joins TRBV29-1 to TRBJ2-7; 7 nucleotides align to TRBD1. The CDR3 length is 14 residues. The germline gives CDR1 SQVTM, CDR2 ANQGSEA. J was trimmed by 3 bases and V by 5 bases; bases with no gene match: 10. The CDR3 is CSVLTGVGYYEQYF. The CDR3 DNA reads as TGCAGCGTTCTTACAGGGGTAGGGTACTACGAGCAGTACTTC.

The chain links TRBV12-5 to TRBJ2-7; D remains ambiguous. This CDR3 region has 13 residues. Germline assignment: CDR1 LGHNT and CDR2 FRNRAP. The V end lost 8 bases, the J end lost 4 bases, and 15 bases lay between the germline ends. This chain's CDR3 is CASNTWSEYEQYF. The CDR3 DNA reads as TGTGCTAGTAATACGTGGTCCGAGTACGAGCAGTACTTC.

This clone was counted a single time. V gene TRBV7-8 combines with J gene TRBJ2-1; unclear D gene. Germline loops: CDR1 SGHVS, CDR2 FQNEAQ. The CDR3 has 13 residues. Trimming removed 1 base at V and 4 bases at J, with 5 bases between. As DNA, the CDR3 is TGTGCCAGCAGCTTAGACTCGTACAATGAGCAGTTCTTC. Its translation is CASSLDSYNEQFF.

The gene calls are TRBV30 and TRBJ2-6, with TRBD1 identical over 7 bases. Germline CDR1 reads GTSNPN; CDR2 reads SVGIG (reference sequence). The CDR3 spans 16 residues. Trimming at V came to 7 bases and at J to 0 bases, leaving 9 bases not matched to a gene. CDR3 DNA: TGTGCCTTAGACAGGGCGAAGATCTCTGGGGCCAACGTCCTGACTTTC. Translating it yields CALDRAKISGANVLTF.

J is TRBJ2-5 and V is TRBV29-1; D gene unclear. The CDR3 loop spans 13 amino acids. Germline loops: CDR1 SQVTM, CDR2 ANQGSEA. Trimming pared 4 bases from V and 2 bases from J, leaving 11 bases between. DNA of the CDR3: TGCAGCGTTGCTGCGGCAGTTCAAGAGACCCAGTACTTC. It yields the protein CSVAAAVQETQYF.

V gene TRBV14 combines with J gene TRBJ1-1; a possible D gene is TRBD1 (6 bases). CDR1 is SGHDN and CDR2 is FVKESK in the germline V gene. CDR3 length: 16 amino acids. Trimming left V 4 bases short and J 3 bases short, with 18 bases between. CDR3 in amino acids: CASSLLSGTSYTEAFF. In nucleotides, the CDR3 is TGTGCCAGCAGCCTTCTTTCCGGGACATCTTACACTGAAGCTTTCTTT. The full variable domain, rest sourced from reference TRBV14 and TRBJ1-1, is EAGVTQFPSHSVIEKGQTVTLRCDPISGHDNLYWYRRVMGKEIKFLLHFVKESKQDESGMPNNRFLAERTGGTYSTLKVQPAELEDSGVYFCASSLLSGTSYTEAFFGQGTRLTVV.

This clone appeared once. The chain joins TRBV4-3 to TRBJ2-1; 8 bases agree with TRBD2. The CDR3 contains 15 residues. V trimming: 0 bases; J trimming: 2 bases; junction bases outside the gene matches: 0. From germline, CDR1 is LGHNA and CDR2 YSLEER. This CDR3 reads CASSQDSGAYNEQFF. CDR3 DNA: TGCGCCAGCAGCCAAGATAGCGGGGCCTACAATGAGCAGTTCTTC.

The chain carries TRBV9 and TRBJ1-2; 7 bases are a match to TRBD1. Looked up from germline, CDR1 is SGDLS and CDR2 is YYNGEE. V shed 0 bases, J shed 4 bases, and the junction held 12 bases outside the gene matches. This CDR3 is 17 amino acids long. The CDR3 nucleotides are TGTGCCAGCAGCGTAGGGGCAAGGGGGCCCTCAGGCTATGGCTACACCTTC. It specifies CASSVGARGPSGYGYTF.

In this sample, this clone turned up once. The chain links TRBV15 to TRBJ1-3; 7 bases match TRBD1. Trimming removed 7 bases from V and 3 bases from J; junction bases left unmatched: 6. Germline CDR1 and CDR2: LNHNV and YYDKDF (reference sequence). The CDR3 has 14 amino acids. The CDR3 sequence is CATNPTGFGNTIYF. CDR3 in DNA: TGTGCCACCAACCCGACAGGGTTTGGAAACACCATATATTTT.

The chain has TRBV4-3 and TRBJ1-1, with D unclear. This CDR3 has 15 amino acids. The V and J ends lost 0 bases and 1 base respectively, with 9 bases between them. CDR1 and CDR2 (germline): LGHNA, YSLEER. The CDR3 region is CASSQDSRENTEAFF. DNA for the CDR3: TGCGCCAGCAGCCAAGATAGCCGGGAGAACACTGAAGCTTTCTTT.

The J gene is TRBJ2-2, the V gene TRBV29-1, with D possibly matching TRBD1 (6 bases). Germline V gene lookup returns CDR1 SQVTM and CDR2 ANQGSEA. CDR3 length: 14 residues. The V and J ends lost 4 bases and 4 bases respectively, with 13 bases between them. CDR3 residues: CSVVQGLGTGELFF. CDR3 nucleotides: TGCAGCGTTGTGCAGGGGCTCGGCACCGGGGAGCTGTTTTTT.

The gene calls are TRBV10-3 and TRBJ1-6; D unresolved. V lost 0 bases and J 11 bases, leaving 11 bases between the germline ends. Germline-derived CDR1 and CDR2 are ENHRY and SYGVKD. This CDR3 is 14 amino acids long. CDR3 in amino acids: CAISESGGLAPLHF. For the CDR3, the DNA is TGTGCCATCAGTGAGTCGGGAGGGCTCGCACCCCTCCACTTT.

V is TRBV29-1 and J is TRBJ1-1, with D possibly TRBD1 on 6 matching bases. There are 12 residues in the CDR3. Per germline, CDR1 SQVTM and CDR2 ANQGSEA. V was cut by 3 bases and J by 3 bases, with 8 bases left in between. CDR3 sequence reads: CSVDRGHTEAFF. The CDR3, as DNA: TGCAGCGTTGACAGGGGACACACTGAAGCTTTCTTT.

The genes are TRBV6-5 and TRBJ2-1; the D gene is possibly TRBD2 (6 bases). The germline V gene encodes CDR1 MNHEY and CDR2 SVGAGI. Trimming left V 8 bases short and J 4 bases short, with 15 bases between. The length of the CDR3 is 14 residues. As DNA, the CDR3 is TGTGCCAGCTGGAGGGTCGGGAGATACAATGAGCAGTTCTTC. Its translation: CASWRVGRYNEQFF.

This clone was detected only once. The chain recombines TRBV6-6 with TRBJ2-7; 9 bases are a match to TRBD2. Looked up from germline, CDR1 is MNHNY and CDR2 is SVGAGI (reference sequence). The length of the CDR3 is 15 residues. V lost 6 bases to trimming and J lost 4 bases; unmatched junction nucleotides: 10. This CDR3 is CASRVLAGDGYEQYF. DNA for the CDR3: TGTGCCAGCAGAGTTTTAGCGGGAGATGGGTACGAGCAGTACTTC.

The chain joins TRBV4-2 to TRBJ2-2; 7 bases line up with TRBD1. The CDR3 is 14 amino acids. CDR1 is LGHNA, CDR2 YNFKEQ, per germline. With V trimmed by 6 bases and J by 0 bases, 1 base remained unmatched. The CDR3 reads CASRTGTNTGELFF. For the CDR3, the DNA is TGTGCCAGCAGGACAGGGACGAACACCGGGGAGCTGTTTTTT.